This T cell receptor beta chain was profiled in a study of CD8 T cells in Susac syndrome. Study observations and caveats: In its TCR sequencing and HLA analysis, the study acknowledged that the number of individuals was relatively small.

The CDR3 sequence is 13 residues long. Trimming cost V 5 bases and J 7 bases; bases outside gene matches: 5. CDR1 is SGHVS, CDR2 FNYEAQ, per germline. RNA, at about 0.45 to 1 ug, was reverse transcribed with random hexamers. The method of amplification for TCR beta CDR3 was immunoSEQ multiplex PCR, covering 54 Vbeta and 13 Jbeta. Via MiXCR, TCRdb re-called the immunoSEQ multiplex PCR reads, giving one row per CDR3 protein. This sample has 27,000 or so distinct CDR3 sequences, with around 95% found just once. In the case of this clonotype: Its specificity is not known.

Sequenced sample: CD8+ T cells from PBMCs. The TCR was taken from a human donor in good health. The V call is TRBV7-6, the J call TRBJ2-1, with 7 bases that match TRBD1. The CDR3 region has the DNA TGTGCCAGCAGCGAGGGACAGCTGAATGAGCAGTTCTTC. Its protein product is CASSEGQLNEQFF. The full variable domain, with the rest looked up from reference TRBV7-6 and TRBJ2-1, is GAGVSQSPRYKVTKRGQDVALRCDPISGHVSLYWYRQALGQGPEFLTYFNYEAQQDKSGLPNDRFSAERPEGSISTLTIQRTEQRDSAMYRCASSEGQLNEQFFGPGTRLTVL.